Below are 14 T cell receptor beta chains sequenced from a single sample in a study of T cell changes during pregnancy in multiple sclerosis. Clones were read by immunoSEQ multiplex PCR, and TCRdb kept only the in-frame ones, dropping some. The table lists roughly 35,000 clones, about nine tenths of them singletons. The source material was CD8+ T cells from peripheral blood mononuclear cells, sampled before pregnancy. These TCRs come from a female donor with multiple sclerosis, enrolled in a pregnancy study.

The chain links TRBV11-2 to TRBJ2-7, with 9 positions matching TRBD2. The CDR3 length is 15 residues. The V gene's germline CDR1 is SGHAT and CDR2 FQNNGV. The V segment lost 1 base and the J segment 3 bases; nucleotides outside the gene matches: 4. CDR3 sequence: CASSLALAGNYEQYF. CDR3 nucleotide sequence: TGTGCCAGCAGCTTAGCCCTAGCGGGGAACTACGAGCAGTACTTC.

This chain joins TRBV7-9 and TRBJ1-3; D gene ambiguous. CDR3 length equals 11 residues. Trimming pared 10 bases from V and 8 bases from J, leaving 12 bases between. Germline loops: CDR1 SEHNR, CDR2 FQNEAQ (reference sequence). CDR3 bases: TGTGCCAACGTCGAGGGTGACACCATATATTTT. Translated, it gives CANVEGDTIYF.

The chain links TRBV12-5 to TRBJ2-2; D not resolved. This CDR3 has 14 residues. The V and J ends lost 0 bases and 4 bases respectively, with 6 bases between them. In germline, CDR1 is LGHNT, CDR2 FRNRAP. CDR3 sequence reads: CASGLVLGTGELFF. The CDR3 DNA sequence: TGTGCTAGTGGTTTGGTGCTCGGCACCGGGGAGCTGTTTTTT. Supplemented by reference TRBV12-5 and TRBJ2-2, the full variable domain reads DARVTQTPRHKVTEMGQEVTMRCQPILGHNTVFWYRQTMMQGLELLAYFRNRAPLDDSGMPKDRFSAEMPDATLATLKIQPSEPRDSAVYFCASGLVLGTGELFFGEGSRLTVL.

The chain is built from TRBV5-5 and TRBJ1-5, with 10 bases aligning to TRBD1. This CDR3 spans 14 amino acids. Looked up from germline, CDR1 is SGHKS and CDR2 is YYEKEE (reference sequence). V lost 0 bases to trimming and J lost 6 bases; unmatched junction nucleotides: 0. DNA of the CDR3: TGTGCCAGCAGCTTGGGGACAGGGGGTCAGCCCCAGCATTTT. Its translation: CASSLGTGGQPQHF.

The J gene is TRBJ1-2, the V gene TRBV29-1; D possibly corresponds to TRBD1 (6 bases). The V end lost 3 bases, the J end lost 4 bases, and 6 bases lay between the germline ends. The CDR3 is 11 residues long. The germline V gene encodes CDR1 SQVTM and CDR2 ANQGSEA. CDR3 in amino acids: CSVDRGYGYTF. DNA for the CDR3: TGCAGCGTTGACAGGGGCTATGGCTACACCTTC. Filled out from reference TRBV29-1 and TRBJ1-2, the complete variable domain reads SAVISQKPSRDICQRGTSLTIQCQVDSQVTMMFWYRQQPGQSLTLIATANQGSEATYESGFVIDKFPISRPNLTFSTLTVSNMSPEDSSIYLCSVDRGYGYTFGSGTRLTVV.

The V call is TRBV2, the J call TRBJ2-7; possibly TRBD1 for D (6 bases). Trimming took off 4 bases at V and 2 bases at J, with 9 bases between the two ends. Germline lookup yields CDR1 SNHLY and CDR2 FYNNEI. This CDR3 spans 13 amino acids. This CDR3 reads CASSVDSPYEQYF. The CDR3 bases are TGTGCCAGCAGTGTGGACAGTCCCTACGAGCAGTACTTC. The full variable domain, its missing parts supplied by reference TRBV2 and TRBJ2-7, is EPEVTQTPSHQVTQMGQEVILRCVPISNHLYFYWYRQILGQKVEFLVSFYNNEISEKSEIFDDQFSVERPDGSNFTLKIRSTKLEDSAMYFCASSVDSPYEQYFGPGTRLTVT.

The chain recombines TRBV12-5 with TRBJ2-1; a possible D gene is TRBD2 (7 bases). CDR3 length: 14 residues. Trimming removed 5 bases at V and 3 bases at J, with 11 bases between. The germline V gene encodes CDR1 LGHNT and CDR2 FRNRAP. As DNA, the CDR3 is TGTGCTAGTGGTATCGGGGGGCTCTACAATGAGCAGTTCTTC. It encodes CASGIGGLYNEQFF. Variable domain in full (rest from reference TRBV12-5 and TRBJ2-1): DARVTQTPRHKVTEMGQEVTMRCQPILGHNTVFWYRQTMMQGLELLAYFRNRAPLDDSGMPKDRFSAEMPDATLATLKIQPSEPRDSAVYFCASGIGGLYNEQFFGPGTRLTVL.

V and J are TRBV6-1 and TRBJ1-5, with 8 nucleotides matching TRBD1. The junction had 9 bases not matched to a gene; V was cut back by 5 bases and J by 6 bases. Per the germline V gene, CDR1 is MNHNS and CDR2 is SASEGT. The CDR3 loop spans 15 amino acids. The CDR3 region is CASSTTGDNRQPQHF. CDR3 in DNA: TGTGCCAGCAGTACGACAGGGGATAATCGTCAGCCCCAGCATTTT.

This sequence joins TRBV14 and TRBJ2-5; possible D gene TRBD1, 6 bases. CDR1 is SGHDN, CDR2 FVKESK, per germline. The CDR3 extends over 15 amino acids. Trimming removed 0 bases at V and 5 bases at J, with 13 bases between. CDR3 in DNA: TGTGCCAGCAGCCAAGAAACAGGGTTGGCGGAGACCCAGTACTTC. Amino acid sequence: CASSQETGLAETQYF.

V is TRBV9 and J is TRBJ1-1, with D possibly TRBD1 on 5 matching bases. Trimming removed 5 bases at V and 1 base at J, with 12 bases between. Germline V gene data show CDR1 as SGDLS and CDR2 as YYNGEE. The CDR3 contains 14 residues. The CDR3 region has the DNA TGTGCCAGCAGGGGGGGAGGGGCGAACACTGAAGCTTTCTTT. Its protein is CASRGGGANTEAFF.

The chain combines TRBV7-6 with TRBJ1-1; 8 bases map to TRBD1. The germline V gene encodes CDR1 SGHVS and CDR2 FNYEAQ. Trimming cost V 3 bases and J 3 bases; bases outside gene matches: 3. The CDR3 covers 14 residues. CDR3 DNA: TGTGCCAGCAGCTTGGACAGGGCGGACACTGAAGCTTTCTTT. It translates to CASSLDRADTEAFF.

In nucleotides, the CDR3 is TGTGCCAGCAGTGACTCCCCCGGAGGGATTGGCACCGGGGAGCTGTTTTTT. It specifies CASSDSPGGIGTGELFF. V gene TRBV6-4 combines with J gene TRBJ2-2, with a tentative D call TRBD2 (6 bases). Germline V gene sequence: CDR1 MRHNA, CDR2 SNTAGT. This CDR3 has 17 amino acids. V lost 0 bases and J 4 bases, leaving 15 bases between the germline ends.

The rearrangement joins TRBV7-9 to TRBJ2-6, with a tentative D call TRBD2 (6 bases). The CDR3 is 15 residues long. The V end lost 4 bases, the J end lost 5 bases, and 12 bases lay between the germline ends. CDR1 is SEHNR, CDR2 FQNEAQ, per germline (reference sequence). CDR3: CASSSGLPRANVLTF. The CDR3 DNA is TGTGCCAGCAGCTCAGGACTACCCAGGGCCAACGTCCTGACTTTC.

The rearrangement links TRBV30 to TRBJ2-5; D possibly corresponds to TRBD1 (6 bases). Trimming took off 4 bases at V and 2 bases at J, with 11 bases between the two ends. This CDR3 has 13 amino acids. CDR1 is GTSNPN and CDR2 is SVGIG in the germline V gene (reference sequence). The CDR3 is CAWTHGQQETQYF. CDR3 DNA sequence: TGTGCCTGGACCCACGGACAGCAAGAGACCCAGTACTTC.